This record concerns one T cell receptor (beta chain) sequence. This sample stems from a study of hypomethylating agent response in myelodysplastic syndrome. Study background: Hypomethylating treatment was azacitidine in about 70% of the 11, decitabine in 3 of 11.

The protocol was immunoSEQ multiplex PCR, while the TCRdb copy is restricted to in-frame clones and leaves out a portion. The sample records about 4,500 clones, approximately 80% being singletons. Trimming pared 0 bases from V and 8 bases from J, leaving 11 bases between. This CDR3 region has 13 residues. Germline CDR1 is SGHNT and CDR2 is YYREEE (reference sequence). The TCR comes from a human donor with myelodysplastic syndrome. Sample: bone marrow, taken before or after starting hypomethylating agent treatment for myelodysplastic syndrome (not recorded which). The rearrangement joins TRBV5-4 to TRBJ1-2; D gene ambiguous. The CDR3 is CASSLETAGGYTF. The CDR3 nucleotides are TGTGCCAGCAGCTTGGAAACCGCGGGAGGCTACACCTTC.